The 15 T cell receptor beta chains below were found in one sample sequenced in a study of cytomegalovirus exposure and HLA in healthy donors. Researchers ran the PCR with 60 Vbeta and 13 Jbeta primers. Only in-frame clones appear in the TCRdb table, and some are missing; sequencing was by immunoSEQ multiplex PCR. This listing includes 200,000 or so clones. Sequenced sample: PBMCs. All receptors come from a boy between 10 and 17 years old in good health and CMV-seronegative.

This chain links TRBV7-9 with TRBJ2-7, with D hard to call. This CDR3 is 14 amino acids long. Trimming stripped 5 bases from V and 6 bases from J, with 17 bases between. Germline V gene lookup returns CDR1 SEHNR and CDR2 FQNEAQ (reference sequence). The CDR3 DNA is TGTGCCAGCAGCCCCGGGTCCCCTTCGGGCGAGCAGTACTTC. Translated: CASSPGSPSGEQYF.

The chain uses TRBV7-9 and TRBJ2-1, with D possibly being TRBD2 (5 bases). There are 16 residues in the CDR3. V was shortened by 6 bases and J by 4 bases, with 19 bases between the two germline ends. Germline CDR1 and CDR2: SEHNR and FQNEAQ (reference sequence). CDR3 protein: CASSFSGWTRYNEQFF. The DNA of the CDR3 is TGTGCCAGCAGTTTTTCTGGCTGGACTCGATACAATGAGCAGTTCTTC.

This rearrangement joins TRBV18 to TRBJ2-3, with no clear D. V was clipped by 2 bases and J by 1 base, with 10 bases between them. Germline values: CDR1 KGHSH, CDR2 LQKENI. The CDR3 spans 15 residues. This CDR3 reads CASSPYSVRTDTQYF. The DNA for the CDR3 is TGTGCCAGCTCACCATACTCCGTCCGCACAGATACGCAGTATTTT.

DNA for the CDR3: TGTGCCAGCAGCTTAGGGGGGGGGCCAATCTATGGCTACACCTTC. It translates to CASSLGGGPIYGYTF. The genes are TRBV7-9 and TRBJ1-2; D perhaps matches TRBD1 (6 bases). This CDR3 is built from 15 residues. Per the germline V gene, CDR1 is SEHNR and CDR2 is FQNEAQ (reference sequence). Trimming stripped 1 base from V and 4 bases from J, with 13 bases between.

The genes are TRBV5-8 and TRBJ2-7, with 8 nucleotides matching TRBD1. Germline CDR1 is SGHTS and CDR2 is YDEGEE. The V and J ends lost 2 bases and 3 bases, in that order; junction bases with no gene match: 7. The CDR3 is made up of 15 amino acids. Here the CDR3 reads CASSLTGTGGYEQYF. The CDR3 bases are TGTGCCAGCAGCTTAACCGGGACAGGAGGCTACGAGCAGTACTTC.

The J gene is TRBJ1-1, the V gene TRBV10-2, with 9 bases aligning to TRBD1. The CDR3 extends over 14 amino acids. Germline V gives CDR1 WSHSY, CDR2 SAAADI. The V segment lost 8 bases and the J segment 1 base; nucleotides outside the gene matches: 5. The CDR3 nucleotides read TGCGCCAGCCAACCGGACAGGGGGAACACTGAAGCTTTCTTT. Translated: CASQPDRGNTEAFF.

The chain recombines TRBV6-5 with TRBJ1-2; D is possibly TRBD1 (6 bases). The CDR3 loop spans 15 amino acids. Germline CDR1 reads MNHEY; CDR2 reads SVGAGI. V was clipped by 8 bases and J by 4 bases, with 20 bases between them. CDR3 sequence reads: CASQTTQTGPYGYTF. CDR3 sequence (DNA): TGTGCCAGCCAAACCACCCAGACAGGTCCCTATGGCTACACCTTC.

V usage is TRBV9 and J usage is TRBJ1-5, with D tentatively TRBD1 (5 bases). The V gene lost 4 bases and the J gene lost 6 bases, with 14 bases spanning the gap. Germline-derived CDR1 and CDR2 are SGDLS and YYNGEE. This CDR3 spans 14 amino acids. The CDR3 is CASSLDSLGQPQHF. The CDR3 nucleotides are TGTGCCAGCAGCCTCGACAGTTTGGGTCAGCCCCAGCATTTT. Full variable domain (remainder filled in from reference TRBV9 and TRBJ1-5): DSGVTQTPKHLITATGQRVTLRCSPRSGDLSVYWYQQSLDQGLQFLIQYYNGEERAKGNILERFSAQQFPDLHSELNLSSLELGDSALYFCASSLDSLGQPQHFGDGTRLSIL.

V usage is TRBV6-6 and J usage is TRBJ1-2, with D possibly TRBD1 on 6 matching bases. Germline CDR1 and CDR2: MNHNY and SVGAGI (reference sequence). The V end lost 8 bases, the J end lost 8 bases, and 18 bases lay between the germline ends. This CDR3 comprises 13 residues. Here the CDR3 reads CASGNERQGGYTF. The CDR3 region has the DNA TGTGCCAGCGGGAATGAGAGGCAGGGGGGCTACACCTTC.

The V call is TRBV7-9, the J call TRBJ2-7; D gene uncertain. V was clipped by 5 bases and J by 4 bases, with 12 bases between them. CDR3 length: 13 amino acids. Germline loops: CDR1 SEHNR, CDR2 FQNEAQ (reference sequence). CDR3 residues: CASSPSQGYEQYF. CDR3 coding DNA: TGTGCCAGCAGCCCTAGTCAAGGATACGAGCAGTACTTC. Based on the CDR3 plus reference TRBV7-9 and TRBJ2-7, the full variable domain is DTGVSQNPRHKITKRGQNVTFRCDPISEHNRLYWYRQTLGQGPEFLTYFQNEAQLEKSRLLSDRFSAERPKGSFSTLEIQRTEQGDSAMYLCASSPSQGYEQYFGPGTRLTVT.

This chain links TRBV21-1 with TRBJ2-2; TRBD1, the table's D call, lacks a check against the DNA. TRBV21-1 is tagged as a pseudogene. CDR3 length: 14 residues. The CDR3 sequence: CASIKRGSPGELFF. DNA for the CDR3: TGTGCCAGCATTAAAAGGGGGAGTCCCGGGGAGCTGTTTTTT.

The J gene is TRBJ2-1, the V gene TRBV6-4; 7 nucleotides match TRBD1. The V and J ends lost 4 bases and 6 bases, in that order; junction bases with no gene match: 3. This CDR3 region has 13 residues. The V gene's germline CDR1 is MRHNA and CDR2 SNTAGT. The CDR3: CASSVQGSNEQFF. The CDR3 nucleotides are TGTGCCAGCAGTGTACAGGGGAGCAATGAGCAGTTCTTC.

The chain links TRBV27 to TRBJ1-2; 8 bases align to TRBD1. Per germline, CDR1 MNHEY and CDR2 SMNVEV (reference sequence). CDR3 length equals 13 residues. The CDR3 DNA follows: TGTGCTTCGGGAACAGGGGGTAACTATGGCTACACCTTC. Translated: CASGTGGNYGYTF.

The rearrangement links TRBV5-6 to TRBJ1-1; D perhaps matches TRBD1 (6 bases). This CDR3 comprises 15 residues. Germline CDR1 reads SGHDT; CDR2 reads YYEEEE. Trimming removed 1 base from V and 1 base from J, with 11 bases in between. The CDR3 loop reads CASSLWAGANTEAFF. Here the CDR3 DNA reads TGTGCCAGCAGCTTGTGGGCAGGGGCGAACACTGAAGCTTTCTTT.

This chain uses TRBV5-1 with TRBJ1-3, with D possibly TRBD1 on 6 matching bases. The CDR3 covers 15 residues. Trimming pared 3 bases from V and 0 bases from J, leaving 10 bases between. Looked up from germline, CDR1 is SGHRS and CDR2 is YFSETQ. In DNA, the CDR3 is TGCGCCAGCAGCTGGGACACCCGCTCTGGAAACACCATATATTTT. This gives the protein CASSWDTRSGNTIYF.